Listed below are T cell receptor beta chains from one sample, sequenced in a study of CD8 T cells in ankylosing spondylitis. Each CDR3 protein is one row after TCRdb ran MiXCR on the 5' RACE reads. The profile shows under 950,000 distinct CDR3 sequences, 19% of them singletons. Sequences were obtained from blood, either unsorted or a sorted T cell fraction (not recorded which). These receptors were taken from a male donor with ankylosing spondylitis. The CDR3 runs from the conserved cysteine through the conserved F or W. The order of the fields is CDR3 protein, CDR3 DNA, CDR3 length, V gene, clone size, D gene, J gene. A D gene is named only where the DNA matches it firmly. Only some rows state a clone size, as once, few, many or a class for expanded clones.

cdr3_aa: CASSSPAKGIGELFF
cdr3_nt: TGTGCCAGCAGTTCCCCCGCTAAGGGAATCGGGGAGCTGTTTTTT
cdr3_length: 15
v_call: TRBV28
clone_size: -
d_call: -
j_call: TRBJ2-2

cdr3_aa: CASSLILAGTSTDTQYF
cdr3_nt: TGTGCCAGCAGTTTAATTCTAGCGGGGACTAGCACAGATACGCAGTATTTT
cdr3_length: 17
v_call: TRBV12-3/TRBV12-4
clone_size: few
d_call: TRBD2
j_call: TRBJ2-3

cdr3_aa: CSARDSSWANVLTF
cdr3_nt: TGCAGTGCTAGGGACAGCTCCTGGGCCAACGTCCTGACTTTC
cdr3_length: 14
v_call: TRBV20-1
clone_size: few
d_call: -
j_call: TRBJ2-6

cdr3_aa: CASSESSGSLYEQYF
cdr3_nt: TGCGCCAGCAGTGAGTCTAGCGGGAGTTTGTACGAGCAGTACTTC
cdr3_length: 15
v_call: TRBV10-2
clone_size: -
d_call: TRBD2
j_call: TRBJ2-7

cdr3_aa: CASSPLGSTDTQYF
cdr3_nt: TGTGCCAGCAGCCCACTCGGGAGCACAGATACGCAGTATTTT
cdr3_length: 14
v_call: TRBV7-3
clone_size: few
d_call: -
j_call: TRBJ2-3

cdr3_aa: CASSFPSSGDSSDAF
cdr3_nt: TGTGCCAGCAGCTTCCCCTCTAGCGGGGACTCATCAGACGCCTTC
cdr3_length: 15
v_call: TRBV7-9
clone_size: -
d_call: TRBD2
j_call: TRBJ2-5

cdr3_aa: CASSLLFTDTQYF
cdr3_nt: TGTGCCAGCAGTTTATTATTCACAGATACGCAGTATTTT
cdr3_length: 13
v_call: TRBV27
clone_size: few
d_call: -
j_call: TRBJ2-3

cdr3_aa: CASSLASGGLQFF
cdr3_nt: TGTGCCAGCAGCTTGGCTAGCGGGGGGCTGCAGTTCTTC
cdr3_length: 13
v_call: TRBV5-4
clone_size: few
d_call: TRBD2
j_call: TRBJ2-1

cdr3_aa: CASSAETSSGNTIYF
cdr3_nt: TGTGCCAGCTCTGCCGAGACAAGCTCTGGAAACACCATATATTTT
cdr3_length: 15
v_call: TRBV9
clone_size: -
d_call: -
j_call: TRBJ1-3

cdr3_aa: CSAPGQGAPNTEAFF
cdr3_nt: TGCAGTGCTCCTGGACAGGGCGCTCCGAACACTGAAGCTTTCTTT
cdr3_length: 15
v_call: TRBV20-1
clone_size: -
d_call: TRBD1
j_call: TRBJ1-1

cdr3_aa: CASSLDGSSVFF
cdr3_nt: TGTGCCAGCAGTTTAGACGGCAGTTCTGTCTTCTTC
cdr3_length: 12
v_call: TRBV12-3/TRBV12-4
clone_size: -
d_call: -
j_call: TRBJ2-1

cdr3_aa: CASSAGTGGRNEQFF
cdr3_nt: TGCGCCAGCAGCGCCGGAACAGGGGGCCGCAATGAGCAGTTCTTC
cdr3_length: 15
v_call: TRBV5-1
clone_size: few
d_call: TRBD1
j_call: TRBJ2-1

cdr3_aa: CSARVPGYDTEAFF
cdr3_nt: TGCAGTGCTAGAGTCCCCGGGTATGACACTGAAGCTTTCTTT
cdr3_length: 14
v_call: TRBV20-1
clone_size: -
d_call: -
j_call: TRBJ1-1

cdr3_aa: CASGFPRGDRVEQYF
cdr3_nt: TGTGCCAGCGGGTTCCCGCGGGGGGACAGGGTGGAGCAGTACTTC
cdr3_length: 15
v_call: TRBV12-3/TRBV12-4
clone_size: many
d_call: -
j_call: TRBJ2-7

cdr3_aa: CASSQDRTANEQFF
cdr3_nt: TGCGCCAGCAGCCAAGATAGGACCGCAAATGAGCAGTTCTTC
cdr3_length: 14
v_call: TRBV4-1
clone_size: -
d_call: -
j_call: TRBJ2-1

cdr3_aa: CSARDHGKGTAMNTEAFF
cdr3_nt: TGCAGTGCTAGAGACCATGGGAAGGGGACCGCGATGAACACTGAAGCTTTCTTT
cdr3_length: 18
v_call: TRBV20-1
clone_size: few
d_call: -
j_call: TRBJ1-1

cdr3_aa: CASRGLDSYNEQFF
cdr3_nt: TGTGCCAGCAGGGGACTAGACTCCTACAATGAGCAGTTCTTC
cdr3_length: 14
v_call: TRBV6-1
clone_size: -
d_call: TRBD2
j_call: TRBJ2-1

cdr3_aa: CASSPPWGDTQYF
cdr3_nt: TGTGCCAGCAGCCCCCCTTGGGGCGATACGCAGTATTTT
cdr3_length: 13
v_call: TRBV6-6
clone_size: few
d_call: -
j_call: TRBJ2-3

cdr3_aa: CAWSPIKGTDTQYF
cdr3_nt: TGTGCCTGGAGTCCCATCAAGGGTACAGATACGCAGTATTTT
cdr3_length: 14
v_call: TRBV30
clone_size: few
d_call: -
j_call: TRBJ2-3

cdr3_aa: CASSQEELSTVNTGELFF
cdr3_nt: TGCGCCAGCAGCCAAGAAGAGTTGTCGACAGTGAACACCGGGGAGCTGTTTTTT
cdr3_length: 18
v_call: TRBV4-1
clone_size: -
d_call: -
j_call: TRBJ2-2

cdr3_aa: CSARSGGSYNEQFF
cdr3_nt: TGCAGTGCAAGGAGCGGGGGCTCCTACAATGAGCAGTTCTTC
cdr3_length: 14
v_call: TRBV20-1
clone_size: -
d_call: TRBD2
j_call: TRBJ2-1

cdr3_aa: CASGWRDSLYEQYF
cdr3_nt: TGTGCCAGCGGGTGGAGGGATTCGCTTTACGAGCAGTACTTC
cdr3_length: 14
v_call: TRBV27
clone_size: few
d_call: -
j_call: TRBJ2-7

cdr3_aa: CSVRSVGGLTGYEQYF
cdr3_nt: TGCAGTGTTAGATCTGTGGGTGGGCTGACTGGCTACGAGCAGTACTTC
cdr3_length: 16
v_call: TRBV20-1
clone_size: few
d_call: -
j_call: TRBJ2-7

cdr3_aa: CASSLDLRADTQYF
cdr3_nt: TGTGCCAGCAGCTTAGATCTTCGAGCAGATACGCAGTATTTT
cdr3_length: 14
v_call: TRBV11-2
clone_size: -
d_call: -
j_call: TRBJ2-3

cdr3_aa: CASNGPPSGSFFHEQYF
cdr3_nt: TGTGCCAGCAATGGACCCCCTAGCGGGAGTTTCTTCCACGAGCAGTACTTC
cdr3_length: 17
v_call: TRBV6-4
clone_size: -
d_call: TRBD2
j_call: TRBJ2-7

cdr3_aa: CSASDGTDYNEQFF
cdr3_nt: TGCAGTGCTAGCGACGGGACAGATTACAATGAGCAGTTCTTC
cdr3_length: 14
v_call: TRBV20-1
clone_size: -
d_call: TRBD1
j_call: TRBJ2-1

cdr3_aa: CASSFLGGRLVYEQYF
cdr3_nt: TGTGCCAGCAGCTTTTTGGGGGGGCGCTTGGTCTACGAGCAGTACTTC
cdr3_length: 16
v_call: TRBV7-2
clone_size: few
d_call: -
j_call: TRBJ2-7

cdr3_aa: CASSSGTSGDTGELFF
cdr3_nt: TGTGCCAGCAGCTCCGGGACTAGCGGGGACACCGGGGAGCTGTTTTTT
cdr3_length: 16
v_call: TRBV11-1
clone_size: few
d_call: TRBD2
j_call: TRBJ2-2

cdr3_aa: CASSSTGQGNTEAFF
cdr3_nt: TGCGCCAGCAGCTCGACCGGACAGGGGAACACTGAAGCTTTCTTT
cdr3_length: 15
v_call: TRBV5-1
clone_size: many
d_call: TRBD1
j_call: TRBJ1-1

cdr3_aa: CASSPRDRGLTDTQYF
cdr3_nt: TGTGCCAGCAGCCCCAGAGACAGGGGTCTCACAGATACGCAGTATTTT
cdr3_length: 16
v_call: TRBV7-8
clone_size: -
d_call: TRBD1
j_call: TRBJ2-3

cdr3_aa: CATSPGLAGDNEQFF
cdr3_nt: TGTGCCACCAGTCCGGGACTAGCGGGCGACAATGAGCAGTTCTTC
cdr3_length: 15
v_call: TRBV15
clone_size: -
d_call: TRBD2
j_call: TRBJ2-1

cdr3_aa: CASSRRGVTSNTGELFF
cdr3_nt: TGTGCCAGCAGCCGCCGAGGGGTCACTTCGAACACCGGGGAGCTGTTTTTT
cdr3_length: 17
v_call: TRBV7-2
clone_size: -
d_call: -
j_call: TRBJ2-2

cdr3_aa: CASSLFPGQEFEQYF
cdr3_nt: TGCGCCAGCAGCTTGTTTCCGGGACAGGAGTTCGAGCAGTACTTC
cdr3_length: 15
v_call: TRBV5-1
clone_size: -
d_call: TRBD1
j_call: TRBJ2-7

cdr3_aa: CASSPGDGEQYF
cdr3_nt: TGTGCCAGCAGCCCCGGGGATGGGGAGCAGTACTTC
cdr3_length: 12
v_call: TRBV7-9
clone_size: once
d_call: -
j_call: TRBJ2-7

cdr3_aa: CASSLGGTSPLTKNIQYF
cdr3_nt: TGTGCCAGCAGCTTAGGGGGGACTAGCCCCCTTACCAAAAACATTCAGTACTTC
cdr3_length: 18
v_call: TRBV11-2
clone_size: -
d_call: TRBD2
j_call: TRBJ2-4

cdr3_aa: CAWSGKGAGPQHF
cdr3_nt: TGTGCCTGGAGCGGAAAGGGCGCGGGGCCCCAGCATTTT
cdr3_length: 13
v_call: TRBV30
clone_size: -
d_call: -
j_call: TRBJ1-5

cdr3_aa: CASSSPGVQETQYF
cdr3_nt: TGTGCCAGCAGTTCCCCGGGGGTACAAGAGACCCAGTACTTC
cdr3_length: 14
v_call: TRBV28
clone_size: few
d_call: -
j_call: TRBJ2-5

cdr3_aa: CASSYSRRWEGSIQYF
cdr3_nt: TGTGCCAGCAGTTACTCGAGGAGATGGGAGGGTAGCATTCAGTACTTC
cdr3_length: 16
v_call: TRBV6-2/TRBV6-3
clone_size: -
d_call: TRBD2
j_call: TRBJ2-4

cdr3_aa: CASSSDSSSYEQYF
cdr3_nt: TGTGCCAGCAGTTCGGACAGTAGCTCCTACGAGCAGTACTTC
cdr3_length: 14
v_call: TRBV27
clone_size: few
d_call: -
j_call: TRBJ2-7

cdr3_aa: CASSLAEFRGPYNEQFF
cdr3_nt: TGTGCCAGCAGCTTAGCCGAGTTTCGGGGGCCATACAATGAGCAGTTCTTC
cdr3_length: 17
v_call: TRBV11-1
clone_size: few
d_call: -
j_call: TRBJ2-1

cdr3_aa: CASSGASHNEQFF
cdr3_nt: TGTGCCAGCAGTGGAGCCAGCCACAATGAGCAGTTCTTC
cdr3_length: 13
v_call: TRBV6-1
clone_size: -
d_call: -
j_call: TRBJ2-1

cdr3_aa: CASSQVGGAPYEQYF
cdr3_nt: TGCGCCAGCAGCCAAGTCGGGGGGGCCCCCTACGAGCAGTACTTC
cdr3_length: 15
v_call: TRBV4-1
clone_size: -
d_call: TRBD2
j_call: TRBJ2-7

cdr3_aa: CASSFGQGAGQPQHF
cdr3_nt: TGTGCCAGCAGCTTTGGGCAGGGGGCTGGTCAGCCCCAGCATTTT
cdr3_length: 15
v_call: TRBV7-2
clone_size: few
d_call: TRBD1
j_call: TRBJ1-5

cdr3_aa: CAWRPGLNTEAFF
cdr3_nt: TGTGCCTGGAGGCCCGGCCTGAACACTGAAGCTTTCTTT
cdr3_length: 13
v_call: TRBV30
clone_size: few
d_call: -
j_call: TRBJ1-1

cdr3_aa: CASSGGLAGALDTQYF
cdr3_nt: TGTGCCAGCAGTGGAGGGCTAGCGGGAGCCCTAGATACGCAGTATTTT
cdr3_length: 16
v_call: TRBV2
clone_size: -
d_call: TRBD2
j_call: TRBJ2-3

cdr3_aa: CASTSPRNRGTEAFF
cdr3_nt: TGTGCCAGCACCTCTCCACGGAACAGGGGGACTGAAGCTTTCTTT
cdr3_length: 15
v_call: TRBV3-1
clone_size: -
d_call: TRBD1
j_call: TRBJ1-1

cdr3_aa: CASSATENNQPQHF
cdr3_nt: TGTGCCAGCAGCGCCACGGAAAACAATCAGCCCCAGCATTTT
cdr3_length: 14
v_call: TRBV9
clone_size: -
d_call: -
j_call: TRBJ1-5

cdr3_aa: CASRGEGYQPQHF
cdr3_nt: TGTGCCAGCAGGGGCGAGGGGTATCAGCCCCAGCATTTT
cdr3_length: 13
v_call: TRBV2
clone_size: -
d_call: -
j_call: TRBJ1-5

cdr3_aa: CASSLEFGNTEAFF
cdr3_nt: TGCGCCAGCAGCTTGGAATTCGGAAACACTGAAGCTTTCTTT
cdr3_length: 14
v_call: TRBV5-1
clone_size: many
d_call: -
j_call: TRBJ1-1

cdr3_aa: CASSSQDGSSYEQYF
cdr3_nt: TGCGCCAGCAGCTCTCAGGACGGGAGCTCCTACGAGCAGTACTTC
cdr3_length: 15
v_call: TRBV5-1
clone_size: -
d_call: -
j_call: TRBJ2-7

cdr3_aa: CAISSTGPTDTQYF
cdr3_nt: TGTGCCATCAGTTCTACAGGGCCCACAGATACGCAGTATTTT
cdr3_length: 14
v_call: TRBV10-3
clone_size: -
d_call: -
j_call: TRBJ2-3